This is a list of T cell receptor beta chains from one sample in a study of T-cell reconstitution after alpha-beta-depleted transplantation in children. Each CDR3 protein is one row after TCRdb ran MiXCR on the PCR reads. Among around 500,000 distinct CDR3 sequences listed, more than 20% were seen once. The material sequenced was PBMCs, mostly from graft donor cells, taken 360 days after TCRalphabeta/CD19-depleted stem cell transplant. These receptors were collected from a boy in the first two years of life who had a stem cell transplant for acute myeloid leukemia, so the T cells may come from the graft donor. CDR3s include the opening cysteine and the closing phenylalanine or tryptophan. Fields, in order: D gene, V gene, clone size, J gene, CDR3 length, CDR3 DNA, CDR3 protein. The D gene is left open where the match is weak. The listing skips clone size in some rows; elsewhere it reads once, few, many or a size class.

TRBD2,TRBV5-1,NA,TRBJ2-5,16,TGCGCCAGCAGCCCCACTAGCGGGGGATTAGGGTGGACCCAGTACTTC,CASSPTSGGLGWTQYF
NA,TRBV12-3/TRBV12-4,NA,TRBJ2-7,15,TGTGCCAGCAGTCCAAGGGGGGTAAGCTCCTACGAGCAGTACTTC,CASSPRGVSSYEQYF
NA,TRBV27,NA,TRBJ2-1,14,TGTGCCAGCAGTTGGACCCAATCCTACAATGAGCAGTTCTTC,CASSWTQSYNEQFF
NA,TRBV28,many,TRBJ2-1,14,TGTGCCAGCCTTGGGCAGAGCTCCTACAATGAGCAGTTCTTC,CASLGQSSYNEQFF
NA,TRBV9,few,TRBJ2-1,17,TGTGCCAGCAGCCGTCACGGTGGGCTCGGCTCCTACAATGAGCAGTTCTTC,CASSRHGGLGSYNEQFF
TRBD1,TRBV12-3/TRBV12-4,few,TRBJ1-2,13,TGTGCCAGCTCTATCAGGACAGGGGGTGGCTACACCTTC,CASSIRTGGGYTF
TRBD1,TRBV4-1,NA,TRBJ2-1,16,TGCGCCAGCAGCCTGGGACAGGGTAATGTTAACAATGAGCAGTTCTTC,CASSLGQGNVNNEQFF
NA,TRBV18,few,TRBJ2-5,15,TGTGCCAGCTCACCAGTGACAGGGAGGCAAGAGACCCAGTACTTC,CASSPVTGRQETQYF
NA,TRBV5-1,NA,TRBJ1-1,15,TGCGCCAGCAGCCCTCTGGAAGGTGTGAACACTGAAGCTTTCTTT,CASSPLEGVNTEAFF
TRBD2,TRBV2,NA,TRBJ2-2,14,TGTGCCAGCAGTGGTCTGGCGGGGGGGCCGGAGCTGTTTTTT,CASSGLAGGPELFF
NA,TRBV29-1,many,TRBJ1-1,14,TGCAGCGTTGAAGATCAGCGGAGAAACACTGAAGCTTTCTTT,CSVEDQRRNTEAFF
TRBD1,TRBV3-1,NA,TRBJ2-5,17,TGTGCCAGCAGCCTCAGATGGACAGGTTGGGGAGAAGAGACCCAGTACTTC,CASSLRWTGWGEETQYF
TRBD2,TRBV7-8,NA,TRBJ2-1,15,TGTGCCAGCAGCTATGAGGGACTAGCGTACAATGAGCAGTTCTTC,CASSYEGLAYNEQFF
NA,TRBV27,NA,TRBJ1-5,11,TGTGCCAGCGGGTCCGCGGGGCCCCAGCATTTT,CASGSAGPQHF
NA,TRBV7-7,many,TRBJ2-2,13,TGTGCCAGCTCAATAGCGGAGCGGAGGGAGCTGTTTTTT,CASSIAERRELFF
TRBD2,TRBV12-3/TRBV12-4,NA,TRBJ2-3,17,TGTGCCAGCAGTTTTGGTTTGTTAGCGGGGGCGGCAGATACGCAGTATTTT,CASSFGLLAGAADTQYF
NA,TRBV28,NA,TRBJ2-5,17,TGTGCCAGCAGTTCTCCGGCAACAGGGAGGAAGAGGGAGACCCAGTACTTC,CASSSPATGRKRETQYF
TRBD1,TRBV12-3/TRBV12-4,NA,TRBJ1-1,15,TGTGCCAGCAGTCAAGGACAGGGAGTGAACACTGAAGCTTTCTTT,CASSQGQGVNTEAFF
NA,TRBV12-3/TRBV12-4,many,TRBJ1-2,12,TGTGCCAGCAGTGCCCAGGGGTATGGCTACACCTTC,CASSAQGYGYTF
NA,TRBV6-1,few,TRBJ1-3,13,TGTGCCAGCAGCATTAACTCTGGAAACACCATATATTTT,CASSINSGNTIYF
TRBD2,TRBV20-1,NA,TRBJ2-3,15,TGCAGTGCTAGAGATAAGCGGGGGGACAGAGATACGCAGTATTTT,CSARDKRGDRDTQYF
TRBD2,TRBV12-3/TRBV12-4,many,TRBJ2-3,15,TGTGCCAGCAGTTTAGAGAGACTAGCTGGAGATACGCAGTATTTT,CASSLERLAGDTQYF
NA,TRBV5-1,many,TRBJ2-1,16,TGCGCCAGCAGCTTGGGGGCGGGTAGGATGGACAATGAGCAGTTCTTC,CASSLGAGRMDNEQFF
NA,TRBV13,many,TRBJ2-3,16,TGTGCCAGCAGCTCGCCCACCTCGGCGGGCACAGATACGCAGTATTTT,CASSSPTSAGTDTQYF
NA,TRBV7-6,NA,TRBJ2-5,15,TGTGCCAGCAGCTTAGGTATAGGGGAGAGAGAGACCCAGTACTTC,CASSLGIGERETQYF
NA,TRBV20-1,few,TRBJ2-2,14,TGCAGTGCTAGGTTCCGGGGGCACACCGGGGAGCTGTTTTTT,CSARFRGHTGELFF
NA,TRBV12-3/TRBV12-4,many,TRBJ2-6,15,TGTGCCAGCAGTCAAAGGGGATCCGGGGCCAACGTCCTGACTTTC,CASSQRGSGANVLTF
NA,TRBV7-2,once,TRBJ2-3,13,TGTGCCGGCAGCCCACCCCTGGAAGATACGCAGTATTTT,CAGSPPLEDTQYF
NA,TRBV20-1,NA,TRBJ1-5,14,TGCAGTGCTAGAGAGGGGCGGGGGTATCAGCCCCAGCATTTT,CSAREGRGYQPQHF
NA,TRBV20-1,few,TRBJ2-5,16,TGCAGTGCTGTTCTCTCAAGACGGGGCAGGGGAGAGACCCAGTACTTC,CSAVLSRRGRGETQYF
NA,TRBV18,many,TRBJ2-2,16,TGTGCCAGCTCACCACCGGGACTCGCGAACACCGGGGAGCTGTTTTTT,CASSPPGLANTGELFF
TRBD1,TRBV6-6,NA,TRBJ2-1,18,TGTGCCCGCAGTTATCGGCGGGGACAGGGCCCCCTCTACAATGAGCAGTTCTTC,CARSYRRGQGPLYNEQFF
TRBD2,TRBV20-1,few,TRBJ2-1,12,TGCAGTGCTCCGCCTAGCGGGGGGGCGGAGTTCTTC,CSAPPSGGAEFF
TRBD2,TRBV15,NA,TRBJ2-5,17,TGTGCCACCAGCAGAGACCTGGGACTAGCGGGGCAAGAGACCCAGTACTTC,CATSRDLGLAGQETQYF
NA,TRBV21-1,few,TRBJ2-7,16,TGTGCCAGCAAAGTAGGACGGGGATTCCGAGCCTACGAGCAGTACTTC,CASKVGRGFRAYEQYF
NA,TRBV6-5,NA,TRBJ2-1,14,TGTGCCAGCAGTTACGATAGGACACCGAATGAGCAGTTCTTC,CASSYDRTPNEQFF
NA,TRBV4-1,NA,TRBJ2-2,15,TGCGCCAGCAGCCAGGAGTCAGCAAACACCGGGGAGCTGTTTTTT,CASSQESANTGELFF
NA,TRBV12-3/TRBV12-4,NA,TRBJ2-1,14,TGTGCCAGCAGTTTAGTCTCAGAGAACCCTGAGCAGTTCTTC,CASSLVSENPEQFF
NA,TRBV6-1,NA,TRBJ2-7,14,TGTGCCAGCAGCAGACAGGACAGACCCTACGAGCAGTACTTC,CASSRQDRPYEQYF
TRBD2,TRBV12-3/TRBV12-4,NA,TRBJ2-1,18,TGTGCCAGCAGGGGGACTAGCGGGGTCAGGCCCTCCTACAATGAGCAGTTCTTC,CASRGTSGVRPSYNEQFF
NA,TRBV11-2,NA,TRBJ2-1,14,TGTGCCAGCAGCTTAGATATGCTTTTCAATGAGCAGTTCTTC,CASSLDMLFNEQFF
NA,TRBV20-1,NA,TRBJ1-3,14,TGCAGTGCTAGAGATCTCCCCTCTGGAAACACCATATATTTT,CSARDLPSGNTIYF
TRBD1,TRBV7-9,few,TRBJ1-4,14,TGTGCCTGCACCGGACAGGCCAACAATGAAAAACTGTTTTTT,CACTGQANNEKLFF
TRBD1,TRBV20-1,NA,TRBJ1-5,17,TGCAGTGCTAGATCGACTCAGGGGGCTCCCTCTTATCAGCCCCAGCATTTT,CSARSTQGAPSYQPQHF
NA,TRBV19,NA,TRBJ2-7,14,TGTGCCAGTAGTATAAGACAGTGGGGCCACGAGCAGTACTTC,CASSIRQWGHEQYF
NA,TRBV20-1,NA,TRBJ2-1,15,TGCAGTGCTAGAGATCTAGGGGGAGGGGCTAATGAGCAGTTCTTC,CSARDLGGGANEQFF
NA,TRBV7-2,few,TRBJ2-7,13,TGTGCCAGCAGTTTGGGCAGGAATGGCGAGCAGTACTTC,CASSLGRNGEQYF
NA,TRBV20-1,NA,TRBJ2-3,18,TGCAGTGCTAGCCGGGGGGCTAGTATGTGGGGGCCCACAGATACGCAGTATTTT,CSASRGASMWGPTDTQYF
TRBD2,TRBV12-3/TRBV12-4,NA,TRBJ2-3,14,TGTGCCAGCAGTTTCCGACAGCGGGGGGATACGCAGTATTTT,CASSFRQRGDTQYF
NA,TRBV10-2,few,TRBJ2-7,19,TGCGCCAGCAGTGAGGCCAGCCCGGGCCCGACGGTTCGCCCCTACGAGCAGTACTTC,CASSEASPGPTVRPYEQYF
TRBD1,TRBV20-1,few,TRBJ2-1,15,TGCAGTGCTAGATTGGGACAGGGGTCCTACAATGAGCAGTTCTTC,CSARLGQGSYNEQFF
NA,TRBV12-3/TRBV12-4,many,TRBJ1-5,12,TGTGCCAGCAGCTTTTCGGGACAGCCCCAGCATTTT,CASSFSGQPQHF
TRBD1,TRBV5-1,NA,TRBJ2-1,14,TGCGCCAGCAGCCAAGGGACAGGTGTAAGTGAGCAGTTCTTC,CASSQGTGVSEQFF
TRBD2,TRBV7-2,NA,TRBJ2-1,17,TGTGCCAGCAGCTTCGCGTCGACTAGCGGGTGGTACAATGAGCAGTTCTTC,CASSFASTSGWYNEQFF
NA,TRBV3-1,NA,TRBJ2-3,17,TGTGCCAGCAGCCAAGAACGGCCCGGAAGCGGCCTAGATACGCAGTATTTT,CASSQERPGSGLDTQYF